Shown below are 21 T cell receptor beta chains from a single sample sequenced in a study of T-cell memory formation after mild COVID-19. Via MiXCR, TCRdb re-called the 5' RACE reads, giving one row per CDR3 protein. The sample lists approximately 290,000 distinct CDR3 sequences; 15% to 20% were seen once. The sample comprised PBMCs or a T cell subset sorted from them (not recorded which). These receptors came from a man in his late teens or twenties who had mild COVID-19 (a few samples of this study predate the infection). Cell type and time point are not known.

This clonotype came up a few times. V is TRBV6-5 and J is TRBJ2-7; possibly TRBD1 for D (8 bases). Germline-derived CDR1 and CDR2 are MNHEY and SVGAGI. This CDR3 spans 14 amino acids. Trimming removed 6 bases at V and 3 bases at J, with 15 bases between. CDR3 sequence reads: CASSPQGGGYEQYF. DNA of the CDR3: TGTGCCAGCAGCCCACAGGGGGGGGGCTACGAGCAGTACTTC.

The chain has TRBV4-1 and TRBJ2-2; D could derive from TRBD1 or TRBD2 (7 bases each). V shed 1 base and J shed 6 bases, with 15 bases lying between them. This CDR3 comprises 16 residues. Looked up from germline, CDR1 is MGHRA and CDR2 is YSYEKL. CDR3 sequence reads: CASSQAGQGGSGELFF. The CDR3 region has the DNA TGCGCCAGCAGCCAAGCTGGGCAGGGGGGGTCCGGGGAGCTGTTTTTT.

The chain employs TRBV28 and TRBJ1-1; D is undetermined. V was clipped by 2 bases and J by 4 bases, with 8 bases between them. Germline CDR1 reads MDHEN; CDR2 reads SYDVKM. The CDR3 consists of 13 residues. CDR3 sequence reads: CASSLVGVTEAFF. In DNA form, the CDR3 reads TGTGCCAGCAGTTTAGTGGGAGTCACTGAAGCTTTCTTT.

Only a few counts were recorded for this clonotype. V and J are TRBV20-1 and TRBJ2-1, with 9 bases lining up with TRBD1. Germline V lookup: CDR1 DFQATT, CDR2 SNEGSKA (reference sequence). Trimming took 0 bases from V and 2 from J; bases not matched to a gene: 5. The CDR3 covers 16 residues. The DNA of the CDR3 is TGCAGTGCTAGAGATCCGGGGGACAGGGCCTACAATGAGCAGTTCTTC. It encodes CSARDPGDRAYNEQFF.

The sample holds a few counts of this clonotype. The chain employs TRBV20-1 and TRBJ1-2; perhaps TRBD1 as D (6 bases). CDR1 DFQATT and CDR2 SNEGSKA come from the germline V gene (reference sequence). V lost 4 bases and J lost 6, with 24 bases in between. CDR3 length: 16 residues. In DNA form, the CDR3 reads TGCAGTGCTACACAACAGGGCCCGTTACACGGGGATGGCTACACCTTC. Translating gives CSATQQGPLHGDGYTF.

The V call is TRBV5-1, the J call TRBJ1-1, with D possibly being TRBD1 (5 bases). Germline CDR1 reads SGHRS; CDR2 reads YFSETQ. The length of the CDR3 is 15 residues. V was shortened by 0 bases and J by 1 base, with 10 bases between the two germline ends. In nucleotides, the CDR3 is TGCGCCAGCAGCTTGGAGGGACGGAGGAACACTGAAGCTTTCTTT. Translated, it gives CASSLEGRRNTEAFF.

This sequence joins TRBV6-4 and TRBJ2-2; unclear D gene. Germline CDR1 and CDR2: MRHNA and SNTAGT. Deletions cut 10 bases from V and 3 bases from J, with 15 bases between. The length of the CDR3 is 14 residues. The DNA for the CDR3 is TGTGCCACCAAAGGAGACTGGGACACCGGGGAGCTGTTTTTT. This translates into CATKGDWDTGELFF.

CDR3 DNA sequence: TGTGCCAGCAGCTTAGTAGGTGGTACGGACACAGATACGCAGTATTTT. Translating it yields CASSLVGGTDTDTQYF. The gene calls are TRBV11-2 and TRBJ2-3; no clear D. The CDR3 is made up of 16 amino acids. V was pared by 1 base and J by 2 bases, with 13 bases between. Germline V lookup: CDR1 SGHAT, CDR2 FQNNGV.

This clonotype was recorded at least ten times. The V and J genes are TRBV5-1 and TRBJ2-1; a possible D gene is TRBD2 (6 bases). CDR3 size: 15 residues. The V and J ends lost 3 bases and 4 bases respectively, with 14 bases between them. Looked up from germline, CDR1 is SGHRS and CDR2 is YFSETQ. The CDR3 sequence: CASSSTVGGYNEQFF. The DNA for the CDR3 is TGCGCCAGCAGCTCCACCGTGGGGGGATACAATGAGCAGTTCTTC. Full variable domain (outside the CDR3, taken from reference TRBV5-1 and TRBJ2-1): KAGVTQTPRYLIKTRGQQVTLSCSPISGHRSVSWYQQTPGQGLQFLFEYFSETQRNKGNFPGRFSGRQFSNSRSEMNVSTLELGDSALYLCASSSTVGGYNEQFFGPGTRLTVL.

The chain has TRBV9 and TRBJ2-7; D ambiguous. The V end was cut by 4 bases, the J end by 0 bases, with 11 bases between. Germline V gives CDR1 SGDLS, CDR2 YYNGEE. CDR3 size: 14 residues. CDR3 sequence reads: CASSPLGNSYEQYF. In nucleotides, the CDR3 is TGTGCCAGCAGCCCCCTAGGCAACTCCTACGAGCAGTACTTC.

This rearrangement joins TRBV5-1 to TRBJ2-3; 12 positions agree with TRBD2. The CDR3 spans 17 residues. The germline gives CDR1 SGHRS, CDR2 YFSETQ. The V gene end was trimmed by 2 bases and the J gene end by 6 bases; junction bases not matched to a gene: 10. CDR3 in DNA: TGCGCCAGCAGCTTCAGGGGACTAGCGGGTCCGGTGGATACGCAGTATTTT. Encoded protein: CASSFRGLAGPVDTQYF.

There are a few counts of this clonotype. The rearrangement links TRBV6-2 or TRBV6-3 to TRBJ1-2; maybe TRBD1 (6 bases). CDR3 length equals 13 residues. The V and J ends lost 7 bases and 2 bases respectively, with 11 bases between them. Germline V lookup: CDR1 MNHEY, CDR2 SVGEGT. CDR3 sequence (DNA): TGTGCCAGCACCATCGACAGGAACTATGGCTACACCTTC. Its protein is CASTIDRNYGYTF.

The CDR3, as DNA: TGCGCCAGCAGCTTGGAAGGATTGGTAGATACGCAGTATTTT. Translation gives CASSLEGLVDTQYF. V and J are TRBV5-1 and TRBJ2-3; D is undetermined. In germline, CDR1 is SGHRS, CDR2 YFSETQ. V was clipped by 0 bases and J by 5 bases, with 10 bases between them. The CDR3 contains 14 residues.

This rearrangement joins TRBV7-8 to TRBJ2-1; possibly TRBD1 or TRBD2 for D (5 bases each). The V gene's germline CDR1 is SGHVS and CDR2 FQNEAQ. The V gene lost 5 bases and the J gene lost 4 bases, with 18 bases spanning the gap. This CDR3 contains 16 residues. As DNA, the CDR3 is TGTGCCAGCAGCACCTCAAACCGGGGCATGTACAATGAGCAGTTCTTC. This codes for CASSTSNRGMYNEQFF.

This clonotype was seen a handful of times. The chain employs TRBV15 and TRBJ2-1, with TRBD2 matching 10 bases. The length of the CDR3 is 17 residues. The ends lost 0 bases at V and 2 bases at J; junction bases unmatched: 4. Per the germline V gene, CDR1 is LNHNV and CDR2 is YYDKDF (reference sequence). The DNA for the CDR3 is TGTGCCACCAGCAGAGAAATAGCGGGGGGCCCCTACAATGAGCAGTTCTTC. This gives the protein CATSREIAGGPYNEQFF.

The chain employs TRBV5-1 and TRBJ1-2; TRBD1 is a possible D gene (5 bases). CDR1 is SGHRS and CDR2 is YFSETQ in the germline V gene. This CDR3 region has 11 residues. V lost 5 bases, J lost 10 bases, and 12 bases lay in between. DNA for the CDR3: TGCGCCAGCAGGAGCGAGGGACCCTACACCTTC. Protein sequence: CASRSEGPYTF.

The V call is TRBV7-3, the J call TRBJ2-1, with D hard to call. Germline assignment: CDR1 SGHTA and CDR2 FQGTGA. Deletions cut 2 bases from V and 6 bases from J, with 11 bases between. The CDR3 covers 14 residues. CDR3 loop: CASSLAERGNEQFF. CDR3 sequence (DNA): TGTGCCAGCAGCTTAGCGGAACGCGGCAATGAGCAGTTCTTC.

The CDR3 coding sequence is TGTGCCATCAGTGGAGACGGCACTGTAAATTCACCCCTCCACTTT. It translates to CAISGDGTVNSPLHF. This rearrangement joins TRBV10-3 to TRBJ1-6; D gene ambiguous. V gave up 4 bases and J gave up 7 bases, with 14 bases separating them. The CDR3 spans 15 residues. CDR1 ENHRY and CDR2 SYGVKD come from the germline V gene.

This rearrangement joins TRBV27 to TRBJ1-6; a possible D gene is TRBD1 (5 bases). Germline values: CDR1 MNHEY, CDR2 SMNVEV (reference sequence). CDR3 length equals 16 residues. V was clipped by 3 bases and J by 6 bases, with 15 bases between them. The chain's CDR3 is CASSFLHRQFNSPLHF. CDR3 bases: TGTGCCAGCAGTTTCCTACATCGACAGTTTAATTCACCCCTCCACTTT.

This clonotype was picked up a small number of times. V and J are TRBV19 and TRBJ2-3, with TRBD1 identical over 11 bases. V lost 4 bases and J lost 5; bases outside the gene matches: 5. Germline V lookup: CDR1 LNHDA, CDR2 SQIVND (reference sequence). This CDR3 is built from 15 residues. The CDR3 reads CASSTRDRGRDTQYF. CDR3 nucleotides: TGTGCCAGTAGTACCCGGGACAGGGGGAGAGATACGCAGTATTTT.

The chain recombines TRBV6-2 or TRBV6-3 with TRBJ2-5; D call uncertain. CDR3 size: 13 residues. Germline-derived CDR1 and CDR2 are MNHEY and SVGEGT. V lost 6 bases and J lost 5, with 13 bases in between. The CDR3 region has the DNA TGTGCCAGCAGCCGACGTACCCACGAGACCCAGTACTTC. It encodes CASSRRTHETQYF.